These 3 T cell receptor beta chains share one sample of origin, sequenced in a study of blood T cells in healthy people across ages. A second roughly 6 to 11 cycle PCR used barcoded and J-beta primers. TCRdb ran MiXCR on the 5' RACE reads and lists one entry per CDR3 protein. The table has just under 550,000 distinct CDR3 sequences, 20% to 30% seen once. The data also belong to a second study, concerning T cells of mothers and their children.

The material sequenced was blood. The receptors shown here come from a boy aged 5-17 years in good health.

This clonotype was seen only a few times. The rearrangement joins TRBV20-1 to TRBJ2-5; TRBD2 matches 14 bases. The V gene's germline CDR1 is DFQATT and CDR2 SNEGSKA (reference sequence). The CDR3 runs to 15 residues. CDR3 nucleotides: TGCGGCGGGGGGACTAGCGGGAGAATTCAGAAGACCCAGTACTTC. Translated, it gives CGGGTSGRIQKTQYF.

This clonotype was seen many times. The V gene is TRBV20-1, the J gene TRBJ2-7; 7 bases align to TRBD2. From germline, CDR1 is DFQATT and CDR2 SNEGSKA (reference sequence). The CDR3 is 14 amino acids. Trimming cost V 6 bases and J 0 bases; bases outside gene matches: 8. CDR3 sequence: CSAHTSAGSYEQYF. The CDR3 coding sequence is TGCAGTGCGCATACTAGCGCGGGCTCCTACGAGCAGTACTTC.

This clonotype showed up many times. The chain carries TRBV29-1 and TRBJ2-7, with D possibly being TRBD1 (6 bases). Trimming removed 4 bases from V and 5 bases from J, with 18 bases in between. The CDR3 spans 14 residues. Germline V gives CDR1 SQVTM, CDR2 ANQGSEA. CDR3 loop: CSVVRRQGSHEQYF. Here the CDR3 DNA reads TGCAGCGTTGTCCGGCGGCAGGGGAGCCACGAGCAGTACTTC.